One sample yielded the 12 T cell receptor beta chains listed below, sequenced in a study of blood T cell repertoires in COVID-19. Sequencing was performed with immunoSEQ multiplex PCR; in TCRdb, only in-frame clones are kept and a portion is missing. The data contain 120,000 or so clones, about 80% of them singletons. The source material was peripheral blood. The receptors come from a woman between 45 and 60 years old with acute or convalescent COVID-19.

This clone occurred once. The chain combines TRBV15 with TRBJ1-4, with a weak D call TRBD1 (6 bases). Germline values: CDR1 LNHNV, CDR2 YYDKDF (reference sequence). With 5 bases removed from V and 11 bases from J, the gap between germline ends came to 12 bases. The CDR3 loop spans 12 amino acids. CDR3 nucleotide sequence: TGTGCCACCAGCGGGGGCAGGGGTAAACTGTTTTTT. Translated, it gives CATSGGRGKLFF.

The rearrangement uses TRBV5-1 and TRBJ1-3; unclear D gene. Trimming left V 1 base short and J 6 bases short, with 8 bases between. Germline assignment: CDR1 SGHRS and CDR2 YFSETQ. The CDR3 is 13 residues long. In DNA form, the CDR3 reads TGCGCCAGCAGCTTGTCGGGAGAAAACACCATATATTTT. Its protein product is CASSLSGENTIYF.

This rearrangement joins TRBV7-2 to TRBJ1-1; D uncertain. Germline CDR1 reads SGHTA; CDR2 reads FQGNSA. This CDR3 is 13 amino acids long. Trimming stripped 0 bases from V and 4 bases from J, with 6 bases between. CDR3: CASSLAWSTEAFF. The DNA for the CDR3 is TGTGCCAGCAGCTTAGCTTGGAGCACTGAAGCTTTCTTT.

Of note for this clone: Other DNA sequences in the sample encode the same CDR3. The CDR3 sequence is CASSQRGSNQPQHF. The CDR3 coding sequence is TGTGCCAGCAGCCAACGGGGTAGCAATCAGCCCCAGCATTTT. The rearrangement links TRBV3-1 (or the pseudogene TRBV3-2) to TRBJ1-5; D not certain. Per germline, CDR1 LGHDT and CDR2 YNNKEL (reference sequence). This CDR3 has 14 amino acids. V lost 2 bases and J lost 0, with 5 bases in between.

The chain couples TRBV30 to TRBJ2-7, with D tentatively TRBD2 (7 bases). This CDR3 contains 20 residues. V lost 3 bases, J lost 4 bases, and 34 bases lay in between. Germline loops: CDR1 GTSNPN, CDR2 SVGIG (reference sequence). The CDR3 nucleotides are TGTGCCTGGAGGGGAGGTGCACCCGGGGGGCCAAAATATGGGCTTTACGAGCAGTACTTC. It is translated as CAWRGGAPGGPKYGLYEQYF.

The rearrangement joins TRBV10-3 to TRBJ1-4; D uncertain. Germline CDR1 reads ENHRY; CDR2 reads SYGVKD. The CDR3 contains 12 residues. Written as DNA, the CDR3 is TGTGCTAGTTCCGGTTCTGGTGAAAAACTGTTTTTT. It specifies CASSGSGEKLFF.

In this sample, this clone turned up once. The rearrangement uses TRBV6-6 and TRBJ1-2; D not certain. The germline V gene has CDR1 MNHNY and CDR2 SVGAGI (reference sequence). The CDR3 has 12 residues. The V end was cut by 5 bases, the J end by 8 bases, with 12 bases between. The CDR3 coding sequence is TGTGCCAGCAGTCAAAGTCCCGGGGGCTACACCTTC. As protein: CASSQSPGGYTF.

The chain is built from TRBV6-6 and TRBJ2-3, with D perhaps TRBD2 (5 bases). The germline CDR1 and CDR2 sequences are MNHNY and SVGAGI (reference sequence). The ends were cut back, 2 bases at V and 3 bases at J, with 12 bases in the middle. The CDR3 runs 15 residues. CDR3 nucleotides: TGTGCCAGCAGTTACAATGGTGGGAGAACAGATACGCAGTATTTT. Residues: CASSYNGGRTDTQYF.

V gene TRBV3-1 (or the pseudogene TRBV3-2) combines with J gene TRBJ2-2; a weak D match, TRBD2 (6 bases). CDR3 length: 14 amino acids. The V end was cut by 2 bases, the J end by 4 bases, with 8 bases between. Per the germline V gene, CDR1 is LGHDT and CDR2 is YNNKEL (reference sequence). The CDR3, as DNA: TGTGCCAGCAGCCAACTAGCGAGCACCGGGGAGCTGTTTTTT. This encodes CASSQLASTGELFF.

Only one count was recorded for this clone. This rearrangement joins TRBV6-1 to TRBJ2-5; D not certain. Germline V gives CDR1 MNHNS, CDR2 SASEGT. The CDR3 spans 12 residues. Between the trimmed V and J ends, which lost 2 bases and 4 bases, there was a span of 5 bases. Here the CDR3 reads CASSEQSETQYF. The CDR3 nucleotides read TGTGCCAGCAGTGAACAGTCAGAGACCCAGTACTTC.

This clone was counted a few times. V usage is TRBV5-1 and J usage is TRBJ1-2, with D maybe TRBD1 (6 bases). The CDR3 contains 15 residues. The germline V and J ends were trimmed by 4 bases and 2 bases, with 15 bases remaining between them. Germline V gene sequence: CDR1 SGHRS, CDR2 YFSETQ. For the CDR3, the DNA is TGCGCCAGCAGCCCCCGACGGACAGAAAACTATGGCTACACCTTC. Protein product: CASSPRRTENYGYTF.

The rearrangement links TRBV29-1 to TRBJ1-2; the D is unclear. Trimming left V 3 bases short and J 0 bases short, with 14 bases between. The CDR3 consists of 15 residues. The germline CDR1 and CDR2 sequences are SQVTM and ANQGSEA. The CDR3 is CSVDGRLDANYGYTF. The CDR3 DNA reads TGCAGCGTTGATGGGAGGCTCGACGCTAACTATGGCTACACCTTC.